This passage covers 4 T cell receptor beta chains from one sample sequenced in a study of blood T cell repertoires in COVID-19. Profiling relied on immunoSEQ multiplex PCR, and the TCRdb table lists in-frame clones only, not all of them. The sample includes around 300,000 clones, 87% of them seen just once. The sequenced material came from peripheral blood. The receptors originated from a man aged 18 to 29 with active or convalescent COVID-19.

This chain joins TRBV5-1 and TRBJ1-4; weak D call: TRBD1 (6 bases). Germline assignment: CDR1 SGHRS and CDR2 YFSETQ. Trimming pared 0 bases from V and 7 bases from J, leaving 16 bases between. The CDR3 consists of 16 residues. CDR3 in amino acids: CASSLAQGLGIEKLFF. The CDR3 DNA is TGCGCCAGCAGCTTGGCCCAGGGGCTGGGGATTGAAAAACTGTTTTTT. The variable domain in full, with the rest retrieved from reference TRBV5-1 and TRBJ1-4, is KAGVTQTPRYLIKTRGQQVTLSCSPISGHRSVSWYQQTPGQGLQFLFEYFSETQRNKGNFPGRFSGRQFSNSRSEMNVSTLELGDSALYLCASSLAQGLGIEKLFFGSGTQLSVL.

The chain joins TRBV15 to TRBJ2-3; D might be TRBD1 (6 bases). CDR1 is LNHNV, CDR2 YYDKDF, per germline (reference sequence). There are 16 residues in the CDR3. The germline V and J ends were trimmed by 5 bases and 2 bases, with 17 bases remaining between them. The CDR3 spells CATSSRWGLITDTQYF. The CDR3 nucleotides read TGTGCCACCAGCTCTCGGTGGGGGCTTATCACAGATACGCAGTATTTT. The complete variable domain, with remaining parts taken from reference TRBV15 and TRBJ2-3, reads DAMVIQNPRYQVTQFGKPVTLSCSQTLNHNVMYWYQQKSSQAPKLLFHYYDKDFNNEADTPDNFQSRRPNTSFCFLDIRSPGLGDTAMYLCATSSRWGLITDTQYFGPGTRLTVL.

Notes on this clone: One end of the junction is discordant with germline, which a read error may explain. V and J are TRBV15 and TRBJ2-1; D is ambiguous. There are 14 residues in the CDR3. Germline values: CDR1 LNHNV, CDR2 YYDKDF (reference sequence). The DNA of the CDR3 is TGTGCCACCAGCAGCGATCACTCCAACAATGAGCAGTTCTTC. It specifies CATSSDHSNNEQFF.

The rearrangement links TRBV4-1 to TRBJ1-5; D is uncertain. V lost 4 bases to trimming and J lost 3 bases, with 13 bases between them. CDR3 length: 15 amino acids. Germline CDR1 reads MGHRA; CDR2 reads YSYEKL. The CDR3 protein is CASSLSDTNNQPQHF. As DNA, the CDR3 is TGCGCCAGCAGCCTGTCAGATACGAACAATCAGCCCCAGCATTTT.